The clone carrying this T cell receptor beta chain was counted only a few times. This CDR3 region has 15 residues. In germline, CDR1 is MNHEY, CDR2 SVGAGI. Between the trimmed V and J ends, which lost 0 bases and 0 bases, there was a span of 8 bases. Primed by a sample-barcoded 5' primer and a J-beta primer mix, a second PCR proceeded for about 6 to 11 cycles. One entry per CDR3 protein, called by TCRdb with MiXCR from the 5' RACE reads. This sample carries under 1,000,000 distinct CDR3 sequences, 30% to 45% of them seen once, and the ten largest clones take 10% to 15%. The record originates from a study of blood T cells in healthy people across ages.

The chain links TRBV6-5 to TRBJ2-5; D is unclear. The clonotype originates from a man aged 18 to 35 in good health. Sequencing used blood. The CDR3: CASSYSDGYQETQYF. The CDR3 nucleotides are TGTGCCAGCAGTTACTCGGACGGCTACCAAGAGACCCAGTACTTC.